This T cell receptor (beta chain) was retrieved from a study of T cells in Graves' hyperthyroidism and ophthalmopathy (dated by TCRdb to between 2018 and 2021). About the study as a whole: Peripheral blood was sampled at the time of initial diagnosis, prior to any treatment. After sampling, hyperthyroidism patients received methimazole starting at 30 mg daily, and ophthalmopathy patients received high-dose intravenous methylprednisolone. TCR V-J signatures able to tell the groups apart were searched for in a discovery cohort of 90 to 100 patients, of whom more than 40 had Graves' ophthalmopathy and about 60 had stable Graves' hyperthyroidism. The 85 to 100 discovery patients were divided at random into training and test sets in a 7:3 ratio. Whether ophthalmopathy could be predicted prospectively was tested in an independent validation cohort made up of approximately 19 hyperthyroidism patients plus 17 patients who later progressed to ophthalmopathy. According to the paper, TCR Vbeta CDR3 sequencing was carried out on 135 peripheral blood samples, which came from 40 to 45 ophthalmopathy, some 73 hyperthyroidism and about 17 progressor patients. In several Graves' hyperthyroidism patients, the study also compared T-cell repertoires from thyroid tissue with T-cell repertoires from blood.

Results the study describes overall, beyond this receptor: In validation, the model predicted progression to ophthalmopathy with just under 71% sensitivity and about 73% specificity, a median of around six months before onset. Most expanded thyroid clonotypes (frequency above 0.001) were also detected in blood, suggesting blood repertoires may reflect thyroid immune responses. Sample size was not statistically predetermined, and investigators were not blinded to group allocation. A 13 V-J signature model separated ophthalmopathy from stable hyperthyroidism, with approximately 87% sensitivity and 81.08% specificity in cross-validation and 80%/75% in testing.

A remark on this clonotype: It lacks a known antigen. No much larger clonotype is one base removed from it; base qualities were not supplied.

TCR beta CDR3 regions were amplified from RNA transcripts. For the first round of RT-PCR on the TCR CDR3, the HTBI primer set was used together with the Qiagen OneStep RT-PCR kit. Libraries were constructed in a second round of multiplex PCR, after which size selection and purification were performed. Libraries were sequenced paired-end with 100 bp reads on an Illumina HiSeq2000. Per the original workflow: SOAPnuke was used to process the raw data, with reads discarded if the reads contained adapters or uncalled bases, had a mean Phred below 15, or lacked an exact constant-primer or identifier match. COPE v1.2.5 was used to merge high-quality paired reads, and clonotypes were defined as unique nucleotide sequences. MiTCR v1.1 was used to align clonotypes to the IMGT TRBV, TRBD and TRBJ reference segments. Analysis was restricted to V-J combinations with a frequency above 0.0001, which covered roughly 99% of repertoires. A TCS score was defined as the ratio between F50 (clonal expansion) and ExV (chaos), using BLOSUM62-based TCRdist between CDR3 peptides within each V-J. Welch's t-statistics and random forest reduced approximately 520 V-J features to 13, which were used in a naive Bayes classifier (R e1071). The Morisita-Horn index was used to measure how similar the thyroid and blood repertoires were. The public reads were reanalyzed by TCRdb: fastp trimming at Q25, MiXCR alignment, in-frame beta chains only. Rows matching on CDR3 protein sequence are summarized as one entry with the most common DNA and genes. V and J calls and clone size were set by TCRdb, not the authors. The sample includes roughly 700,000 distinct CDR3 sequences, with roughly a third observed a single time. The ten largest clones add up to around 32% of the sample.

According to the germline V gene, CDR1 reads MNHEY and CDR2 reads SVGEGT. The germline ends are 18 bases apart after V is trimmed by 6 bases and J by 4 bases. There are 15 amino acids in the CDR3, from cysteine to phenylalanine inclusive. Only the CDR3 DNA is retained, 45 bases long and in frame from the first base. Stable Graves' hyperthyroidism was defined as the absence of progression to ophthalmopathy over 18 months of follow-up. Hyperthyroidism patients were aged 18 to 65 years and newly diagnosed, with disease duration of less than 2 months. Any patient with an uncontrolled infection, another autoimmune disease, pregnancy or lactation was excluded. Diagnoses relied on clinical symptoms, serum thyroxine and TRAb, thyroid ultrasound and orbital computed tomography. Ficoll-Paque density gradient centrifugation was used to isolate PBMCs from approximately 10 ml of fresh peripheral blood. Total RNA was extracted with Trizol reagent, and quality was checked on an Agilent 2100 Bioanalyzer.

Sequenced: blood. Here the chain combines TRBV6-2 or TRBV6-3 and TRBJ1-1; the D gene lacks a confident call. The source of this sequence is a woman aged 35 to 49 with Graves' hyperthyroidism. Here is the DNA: TGTGCCAGCAGCTACGAGCCCGGGGAGGGCACTGAAGCTTTCTTT. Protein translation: CASSYEPGEGTEAFF.